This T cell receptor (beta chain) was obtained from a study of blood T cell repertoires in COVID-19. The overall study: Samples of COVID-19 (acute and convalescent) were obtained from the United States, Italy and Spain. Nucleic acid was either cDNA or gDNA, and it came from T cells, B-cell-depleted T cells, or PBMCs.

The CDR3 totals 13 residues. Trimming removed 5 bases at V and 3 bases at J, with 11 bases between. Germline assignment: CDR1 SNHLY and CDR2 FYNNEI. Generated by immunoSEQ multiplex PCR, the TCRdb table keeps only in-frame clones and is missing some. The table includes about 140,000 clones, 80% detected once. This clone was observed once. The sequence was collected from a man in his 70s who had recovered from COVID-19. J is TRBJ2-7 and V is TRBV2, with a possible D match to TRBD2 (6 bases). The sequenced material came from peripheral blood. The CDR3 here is CASSLAALYEQYF. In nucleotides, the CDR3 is TGTGCCAGCAGTTTAGCGGCCCTCTACGAGCAGTACTTC.